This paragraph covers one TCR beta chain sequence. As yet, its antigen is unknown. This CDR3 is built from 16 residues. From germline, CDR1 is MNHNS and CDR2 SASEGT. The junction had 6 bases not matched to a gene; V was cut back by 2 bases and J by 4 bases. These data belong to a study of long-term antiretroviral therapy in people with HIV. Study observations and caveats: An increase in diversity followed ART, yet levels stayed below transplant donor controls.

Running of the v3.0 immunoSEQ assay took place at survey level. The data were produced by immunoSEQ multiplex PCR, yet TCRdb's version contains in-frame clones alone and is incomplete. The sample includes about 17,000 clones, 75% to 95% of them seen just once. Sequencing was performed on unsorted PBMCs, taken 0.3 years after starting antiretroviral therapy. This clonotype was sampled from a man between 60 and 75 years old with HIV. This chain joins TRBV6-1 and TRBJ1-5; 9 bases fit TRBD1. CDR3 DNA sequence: TGTGCCAGCAGTGAAATTTCGACAGGGGGGAATCAGCCCCAGCATTTT. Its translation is CASSEISTGGNQPQHF.